This TCR beta chain was identified in a study of OX40 agonist ivuxolimab in advanced cancers. At the level of the study: With ivuxolimab, an agonistic anti-OX40 (CD134) antibody, patients were treated.

With V trimmed by 5 bases and J by 4 bases, 10 bases remained unmatched. Germline V lookup: CDR1 MNHEY, CDR2 SMNVEV (reference sequence). The CDR3 spans 15 residues. Patients were ineligible given autoimmune disease history or systemic immunosuppression. TCRdb keeps only in-frame clones here, not all; method: immunoSEQ multiplex PCR. The sample lists some 42,000 clones; over 65% were seen once. The sample here was CD4+ or CD8+ T cells sorted from blood, taken in a trial of the OX40 agonist ivuxolimab. The clonotype was recovered from an adult with an advanced solid tumor such as melanoma, head and neck, liver or kidney cancer. The chain has TRBV27 and TRBJ1-2, with TRBD1 matching over 7 bases. The CDR3 spells CASSPGQRTFYGYTF. As DNA, the CDR3 is TGTGCCAGCAGTCCGGGACAGAGGACCTTCTATGGCTACACCTTC.